This T cell receptor beta chain is from a study of beta chain features in type 1 diabetes. Whole-study results and caveats: Type 1 diabetes patients had TCRB CDR3s that were shorter (moderately but significantly so) in all four CD4+ subsets. Whether HLA type influences TCRB rearrangement remained unresolved here. Insertions at VDJ junctions were less frequent in type 1 diabetes patients. These patients also deleted more nucleotides at the same junctions.

On this clone: Its antigen remains unidentified.

The investigators reverse transcribed all of the isolated RNA, so they sequenced expressed TCRB transcripts. Assay: immunoSEQ multiplex PCR; the TCRdb copy retains only in-frame clones and omits some. The sample has 280,000 or so clones, approximately 16% seen once. One heparinised blood draw averaging approximately 100 mL was given by each donor. Each of the CD4+ naive, central memory, regulatory and stem cell-like memory populations was sorted via CD45RO/CCR7/CD25/CD127/CD95/CD27. V lost 3 bases, J lost 0 bases, and 8 bases stayed unmatched. Looked up from germline, CDR1 is GTSNPN and CDR2 is SVGIG (reference sequence). The CDR3 has 17 amino acids.

This chain connects TRBV30 to TRBJ2-3, with 11 bases fitting TRBD2. The source material was naive CD4+ T cells from blood. The sequence derives from a man aged 18 to 29 with type 1 diabetes. This chain's CDR3 is CAWSPGLAGGSTDTQYF. The CDR3 DNA follows: TGTGCCTGGAGCCCGGGTCTAGCGGGAGGAAGCACAGATACGCAGTATTTT.